These T cell receptor beta chains were read from a single sample in a study of graft-versus-host responses after intestinal transplantation. Here immunoSEQ multiplex PCR was the method, and the copy in TCRdb shows in-frame clones only, minus some. The table lists fewer than 20,000 clones, approximately 79% of them singletons, with about 8% in the top ten. The specimen was ileum tissue, collected approximately 450 days after intestinal transplant. Receptors were obtained from a human patient who received an intestinal transplant, so some T cells may come from the graft donor. The CDR3 runs from the conserved cysteine through the conserved F or W. Fields, in order: J gene, D gene, V gene, CDR3 length, CDR3 DNA, CDR3 protein. A D gene is named only where the DNA matches it firmly.

j_gene: TRBJ2-1; d_gene: NA; v_gene: TRBV7-9; len: 17; CDR3nt: TGTGCCAGCAGCTTAGGACAGGCGGGCTTGGAAGGGAATGAGCAGTTCTTC; CDR3aa: CASSLGQAGLEGNEQFF
j_gene: TRBJ2-2; d_gene: NA; v_gene: TRBV6-4; len: 13; CDR3nt: TGTGCCAGCAGTGAGGGGAACACCGGGGAGCTGTTTTTT; CDR3aa: CASSEGNTGELFF
j_gene: TRBJ2-7; d_gene: NA; v_gene: TRBV6-5; len: 14; CDR3nt: TGTGCCAGCACCCGAGGTGGGGGCTCCCACGAGCAGTACTTC; CDR3aa: CASTRGGGSHEQYF
j_gene: TRBJ1-3; d_gene: NA; v_gene: TRBV11-2; len: 14; CDR3nt: TGTGCCAGCAGTCAACAGGGCTCTGGAAACACCATATATTTT; CDR3aa: CASSQQGSGNTIYF
j_gene: TRBJ1-1; d_gene: NA; v_gene: TRBV10-3; len: 14; CDR3nt: TGTGCCATCAGTGTAAGCAGGGGGAACACTGAAGCTTTCTTT; CDR3aa: CAISVSRGNTEAFF
j_gene: TRBJ2-7; d_gene: NA; v_gene: TRBV7-8; len: 13; CDR3nt: TGTGCCAGCAGCTTACCGGGGGCAGGAGTGCAGTACTTC; CDR3aa: CASSLPGAGVQYF
j_gene: TRBJ2-3; d_gene: TRBD2; v_gene: TRBV11-2; len: 16; CDR3nt: TGTGCCAGCAGCTTAGAGCTAGCGGGGGGGGCAGATACGCAGTATTTT; CDR3aa: CASSLELAGGADTQYF
j_gene: TRBJ2-2; d_gene: TRBD1; v_gene: TRBV7-9; len: 14; CDR3nt: TGTGCCAGCAGCAGACAGGGCAACACCGGGGAGCTGTTTTTT; CDR3aa: CASSRQGNTGELFF
j_gene: TRBJ2-2; d_gene: NA; v_gene: TRBV11-2; len: 12; CDR3nt: TGTGCCAGCAGCTCTAACACCGGGGAGCTGTTTTTT; CDR3aa: CASSSNTGELFF
j_gene: TRBJ1-3; d_gene: NA; v_gene: TRBV5-3; len: 14; CDR3nt: TGTGCCAGAAGCTTGGACAGCTCTGGAAACACCATATATTTT; CDR3aa: CARSLDSSGNTIYF
j_gene: TRBJ2-1; d_gene: TRBD2; v_gene: TRBV15; len: 16; CDR3nt: TGTGCCACCAGCAGAGGGGCGGGAGCAGACTACAATGAGCAGTTCTTC; CDR3aa: CATSRGAGADYNEQFF
j_gene: TRBJ2-7; d_gene: NA; v_gene: TRBV2; len: 12; CDR3nt: TGTGCCAGCAGTGGGCCCAGCTTCGAGCAGTACTTC; CDR3aa: CASSGPSFEQYF
j_gene: TRBJ2-7; d_gene: TRBD1; v_gene: TRBV10-2; len: 16; CDR3nt: TGCGCCAGCAGTGTACCCCCCGGGACAGGGCCCTACGAGCAGTACTTC; CDR3aa: CASSVPPGTGPYEQYF
j_gene: TRBJ2-7; d_gene: NA; v_gene: TRBV2; len: 13; CDR3nt: TGTGCCAGCAGCCAAAGGGGAACCTACGAGCAGTACTTC; CDR3aa: CASSQRGTYEQYF
j_gene: TRBJ2-3; d_gene: NA; v_gene: TRBV7-3; len: 13; CDR3nt: TGTGCCGGCAGCTTACGGCAGGGCGATACGCAGTATTTT; CDR3aa: CAGSLRQGDTQYF
j_gene: TRBJ1-6; d_gene: TRBD1; v_gene: TRBV7-9; len: 15; CDR3nt: TGTGCCAGCAGCCGCGAGGACAGGAATAATTCACCCCTCCACTTT; CDR3aa: CASSREDRNNSPLHF